Listed below are T cell receptor beta chains from one sample, sequenced in a study of blood T cell repertoires in COVID-19. Using immunoSEQ multiplex PCR, the repertoire was profiled, and TCRdb retains in-frame clones only, with some absent. The table includes more than 300,000 clones, under 90% detected once. Input material: peripheral blood. Every receptor here comes from a woman aged 30 to 39 with COVID-19, enrolled during active disease. CDR3s include the opening cysteine and the closing phenylalanine or tryptophan. Each record gives: D gene, clone size, V gene, J gene, CDR3 protein, CDR3 DNA. The D gene is left open where the match is weak. Part of the rows lack a size; the others show once, few, many or a class for expanded clones.

NA	once	TRBV4-1	TRBJ1-2	CASSQERGGYGYTF	TGCGCCAGCAGCCAAGAGAGGGGGGGCTATGGCTACACCTTC
TRBD2	NA	TRBV4-3	TRBJ2-1	CASSQKAGGYNEQFF	TGCGCCAGCAGCCAAAAAGCGGGGGGATACAATGAGCAGTTCTTC
NA	NA	TRBV7-8	TRBJ1-6	CASSLLAAGATLHF	TGTGCCAGCAGCCTACTGGCGGCCGGCGCGACCCTCCACTTT
TRBD1	once	TRBV7-9	TRBJ1-2	CVSSQGTGGGLYGYTF	TGTGTCAGCAGCCAGGGGACAGGGGGTGGGTTATATGGCTACACCTTC
NA	NA	TRBV27	TRBJ1-2	CASSLAGEGNYGYTF	TGTGCCAGCAGTCTCGCCGGGGAGGGCAACTATGGCTACACCTTC
TRBD1	few	TRBV5-1	TRBJ1-6	CASSFLGQGSSPLHF	TGCGCCAGCAGCTTCCTAGGACAGGGTAGTTCACCCCTCCACTTT
NA	NA	TRBV5-1	TRBJ2-5	CASSLGQIYQETQYF	TGCGCCAGCAGCTTGGGGCAGATATACCAAGAGACCCAGTACTTC
NA	NA	TRBV6-5	TRBJ2-1	CASSRGTHNEQFF	TGTGCCAGCAGCCGCGGGACCCACAATGAGCAGTTCTTC
NA	NA	TRBV20-1	TRBJ1-1	CSASTDMNTEAFF	TGCAGTGCTAGTACAGATATGAACACTGAAGCTTTCTTT
NA	NA	TRBV5-1	TRBJ1-1	CASSSQDSNASPEAFF	TGCGCCAGCAGCTCGCAAGACAGCAACGCGAGCCCTGAAGCTTTCTTT
NA	once	TRBV10-1	TRBJ1-1	CASSDSPEAEAFF	TGCGCCAGCAGTGATAGCCCGGAGGCTGAAGCTTTCTTT
TRBD1	NA	TRBV2	TRBJ1-4	CASRETGGEEKLFF	TGTGCCAGCAGGGAGACAGGGGGCGAGGAAAAACTGTTTTTT
NA	NA	TRBV7-9	TRBJ1-1	CASSARNRVNTEAFF	TGTGCCAGCAGCGCCAGAAACAGGGTGAACACTGAAGCTTTCTTT
TRBD1	once	TRBV19	TRBJ1-1	CASSTQGARTEAFF	TGTGCCAGTAGTACGCAGGGGGCGAGGACTGAAGCTTTCTTT
NA	NA	TRBV3-1/TRBV3-2	TRBJ1-5	CASSQGAGYSNQPQHF	TGTGCCAGCAGCCAGGGGGCCGGTTATAGCAATCAGCCCCAGCATTTT
NA	NA	TRBV4-2	TRBJ1-6	CASSQSYRDNSPLHF	TGTGCCAGCAGCCAATCTTACAGGGATAATTCACCCCTCCACTTT
NA	NA	TRBV2	TRBJ1-2	CASSVSLGSRYTF	TGTGCCAGCAGTGTCTCCCTCGGGAGCCGCTACACCTTC
NA	NA	TRBV7-9	TRBJ2-7	CASSLIRGGEQYF	TGTGCCAGCAGCTTAATCAGGGGAGGGGAGCAGTACTTC
NA	NA	TRBV2	TRBJ1-2	CASSAGVYGYTF	TGTGCCAGCAGTGCGGGGGTATATGGCTACACCTTC
NA	NA	TRBV7-2	TRBJ1-2	CASSLYSPGTGYGYTF	TGTGCCAGCAGTTTGTACTCACCGGGAACTGGGTATGGCTACACCTTC
NA	NA	TRBV18	TRBJ1-6	CATSRTGNFDSPLHF	TGTGCCACCTCCAGGACGGGGAACTTCGATTCACCCCTCCACTTT
NA	NA	TRBV7-8	TRBJ2-7	CASSLVGDKSPHEQYF	TGTGCCAGCAGCTTAGTTGGGGACAAAAGTCCGCACGAGCAGTACTTC
TRBD1	NA	TRBV29-1	TRBJ1-2	CSVLGDRGGRGYTF	TGCAGCGTCCTTGGGGACAGGGGAGGAAGAGGCTACACCTTC
NA	NA	TRBV2	TRBJ2-3	CASSSEGTTDTQYF	TGTGCCAGCAGCTCTGAGGGAACCACAGATACGCAGTATTTT
NA	NA	TRBV19	TRBJ1-5	CASSTGPHSNQPQHF	TGTGCCAGTAGTACGGGTCCCCATAGCAATCAGCCCCAGCATTTT
NA	NA	TRBV29-1	TRBJ1-2	CSGQGPYGYTF	TGCAGCGGCCAGGGGCCCTATGGCTACACCTTC
TRBD1	NA	TRBV5-1	TRBJ1-2	CASSETGDGYTF	TGCGCCAGCAGCGAGACAGGGGACGGCTACACCTTC
TRBD1	NA	TRBV5-1	TRBJ1-2	CASSTGTGRNYGYTF	TGCGCCAGCAGCACTGGGACAGGGAGGAACTATGGCTACACCTTC
NA	NA	TRBV4-1	TRBJ2-2	CASSLDPAGGFPGELFF	TGCGCCAGCAGCCTCGATCCAGCGGGTGGATTTCCCGGGGAGCTGTTTTTT